What follows are 23 T cell receptor beta chains derived from one specimen sequenced in a study of shared clonotypes between healthy human individuals. Assay: immunoSEQ multiplex PCR; the TCRdb copy retains only in-frame clones and omits some. The sample records approximately 500,000 clones, 90% to 96% being singletons. Sequenced sample: naive CD4+ T cells sorted from blood. The subset denotes: CD45RA+ positively selected. The origin of the receptors is a woman younger than 45 in good health.

CDR3 amino acids: CASGSRDIQYF. The CDR3 region has the DNA TGTGCCAGCGGGTCCAGGGACATTCAGTACTTC. This chain joins TRBV28 and TRBJ2-4; possible D gene TRBD1, 5 bases. The V end lost 8 bases, the J end lost 8 bases, and 10 bases lay between the germline ends. The V gene's germline CDR1 is MDHEN and CDR2 SYDVKM. The CDR3 extends over 11 amino acids.

The CDR3 reads CASSFQQNYGYTF. The CDR3 coding sequence is TGTGCCAGCAGTTTTCAACAGAACTATGGCTACACCTTC. The rearrangement joins TRBV28 to TRBJ1-2; D is undetermined. CDR1 is MDHEN and CDR2 is SYDVKM in the germline V gene. This CDR3 region has 13 residues. Trimming shortened V by 3 bases and J by 2 bases, and 7 bases separated the two germline ends.

The chain combines TRBV30 with TRBJ1-2, with D perhaps TRBD1 (6 bases). Germline V gene data show CDR1 as GTSNPN and CDR2 as SVGIG (reference sequence). Trimming left V 7 bases short and J 8 bases short, with 14 bases between. This CDR3 comprises 11 residues. The CDR3 loop is CALTGWQGYTF. In nucleotides, the CDR3 is TGTGCCTTAACAGGGTGGCAGGGCTACACCTTC.

DNA for the CDR3: TGTGCCAGCAGTTTAAAGGGGCTCGGGGGAGCCGAGCAGTACTTC. Amino acids: CASSLKGLGGAEQYF. This chain uses TRBV28 with TRBJ2-7; weak D call: TRBD2 (6 bases). This CDR3 is built from 15 residues. Trimming shortened V by 2 bases and J by 6 bases, and 17 bases separated the two germline ends. Germline V gene data show CDR1 as MDHEN and CDR2 as SYDVKM.

The chain carries TRBV18 and TRBJ1-2; possibly TRBD1 for D (5 bases). The CDR3 has 13 amino acids. The V end was cut by 8 bases, the J end by 5 bases, with 15 bases between. Germline lookup yields CDR1 KGHSH and CDR2 LQKENI. CDR3 DNA sequence: TGTGCCAGCCTCCCCAGGGTAGAATATGGCTACACCTTC. This translates into CASLPRVEYGYTF.

The gene calls are TRBV6-5 and TRBJ2-1; the D is unclear. Germline values: CDR1 MNHEY, CDR2 SVGAGI. V was clipped by 6 bases and J by 0 bases, with 12 bases between them. CDR3 size: 15 residues. The CDR3 DNA reads TGTGCCAGCAGAGAGGATTATAGCTCCTACAATGAGCAGTTCTTC. This sequence encodes CASREDYSSYNEQFF.

The chain combines TRBV5-6 with TRBJ1-6; possibly TRBD1 for D (6 bases). In germline, CDR1 is SGHDT, CDR2 YYEEEE. V was pared by 6 bases and J by 7 bases, with 14 bases between. The CDR3 length is 14 residues. CDR3 loop: CASNIGGSNSPLHF. The DNA for the CDR3 is TGTGCCAGCAACATAGGGGGGTCCAATTCACCCCTCCACTTT.

The V and J genes are TRBV5-6 and TRBJ1-5; no definite D call. V was clipped by 3 bases and J by 8 bases, with 15 bases between them. This CDR3 is built from 14 residues. The germline V gene has CDR1 SGHDT and CDR2 YYEEEE. CDR3 DNA: TGTGCCAGCAGCTACGTTTGGGGTTCGGAGCCCCAGCATTTT. Its protein product is CASSYVWGSEPQHF.

The count of this clone is one. This chain links TRBV28 with TRBJ2-1; TRBD1 aligns across 9 bases. Germline V gives CDR1 MDHEN, CDR2 SYDVKM. The trim removed 9 bases at V and 3 bases at J, leaving 3 bases unmatched. This CDR3 has 13 amino acids. The CDR3: CASWTGVYNEQFF. The CDR3, as DNA: TGTGCCAGTTGGACAGGGGTCTACAATGAGCAGTTCTTC.

Written as DNA, the CDR3 is TGTGCCAGCTCACCTTTGGCTGGGGACTACAATGAGCAGTTCTTC. This encodes CASSPLAGDYNEQFF. The chain is built from TRBV18 and TRBJ2-1; D unresolved. V lost 3 bases and J 3 bases, leaving 12 bases between the germline ends. This CDR3 has 15 residues. Looked up from germline, CDR1 is KGHSH and CDR2 is LQKENI. Based on the CDR3 plus reference TRBV18 and TRBJ2-1, the full variable domain is NAGVMQNPRHLVRRRGQEARLRCSPMKGHSHVYWYRQLPEEGLKFMVYLQKENIIDESGMPKERFSAEFPKEGPSILRIQQVVRGDSAAYFCASSPLAGDYNEQFFGPGTRLTVL.

Only a few counts were recorded for this clone. The chain combines TRBV28 with TRBJ1-5; no clear D gene. V was pared by 1 base and J by 5 bases, with 9 bases between. This CDR3 is built from 14 residues. CDR1 and CDR2 from the germline V gene are MDHEN and SYDVKM. The CDR3, as DNA: TGTGCCAGCAGTTTATCTGGGGTGGATCAGCCCCAGCATTTT. Translation gives CASSLSGVDQPQHF. Drawing the rest from reference TRBV28 and TRBJ1-5, the complete variable domain is DVKVTQSSRYLVKRTGEKVFLECVQDMDHENMFWYRQDPGLGLRLIYFSYDVKMKEKGDIPEGYSVSREKKERFSLILESASTNQTSMYLCASSLSGVDQPQHFGDGTRLSIL.

The rearrangement joins TRBV6-1 to TRBJ1-1, with D possibly TRBD1 on 5 matching bases. The length of the CDR3 is 11 residues. Germline V lookup: CDR1 MNHNS, CDR2 SASEGT. V lost 7 bases to trimming and J lost 9 bases, with 12 bases between them. CDR3: CASNQGGQAFF. CDR3 bases: TGTGCCAGCAACCAGGGCGGTCAAGCTTTCTTT.

The V call is TRBV7-2, the J call TRBJ2-7; 9 bases map to TRBD2. Germline-derived CDR1 and CDR2 are SGHTA and FQGNSA. The CDR3 runs 15 residues. J gave up 0 bases and V 5 bases, and 5 bases lay outside the gene matches. For the CDR3, the DNA is TGTGCCAGCAGCCCCTATAGCGGGAGCTCCTACGAGCAGTACTTC. This codes for CASSPYSGSSYEQYF. Complete variable domain (other parts from reference TRBV7-2 and TRBJ2-7): GAGVSQSPSNKVTEKGKDVELRCDPISGHTALYWYRQSLGQGLEFLIYFQGNSAPDKSGLPSDRFSAERTGGSVSTLTIQRTQQEDSAVYLCASSPYSGSSYEQYFGPGTRLTVT.

The rearrangement uses TRBV6-5 and TRBJ2-2, with D perhaps matching TRBD1 or TRBD2 (5 bases each). CDR3 size: 14 residues. Germline loops: CDR1 MNHEY, CDR2 SVGAGI. The V gene lost 3 bases and the J gene lost 7 bases, with 12 bases spanning the gap. The DNA for the CDR3 is TGTGCCAGCAGTTATGGGGGAGTTAACGGGGAGCTGTTTTTT. Amino acids: CASSYGGVNGELFF.

The rearrangement links TRBV29-1 to TRBJ2-7; 13 positions match TRBD2. There are 13 residues in the CDR3. V trimming: 6 bases; J trimming: 6 bases; junction bases outside the gene matches: 5. CDR1 and CDR2 from the germline V gene are SQVTM and ANQGSEA. The CDR3 reads CSVWTSGSGEQYF. The CDR3, as DNA: TGCAGCGTCTGGACTAGCGGGAGTGGCGAGCAGTACTTC.

The chain has TRBV4-1 and TRBJ2-5; the match to TRBD2 covers 8 bases. With 3 bases clipped from V and 2 bases from J, the junction kept 8 bases outside the gene matches. The germline V gene has CDR1 MGHRA and CDR2 YSYEKL. CDR3 length equals 16 residues. CDR3 nucleotides: TGCGCCAGCAGCCAGGGAGCGGGAGAAGGGCAAGAGACCCAGTACTTC. It translates to CASSQGAGEGQETQYF.

The gene calls are TRBV18 and TRBJ2-2; maybe TRBD2 (6 bases). The V gene lost 2 bases and the J gene lost 7 bases, with 14 bases spanning the gap. Germline loops: CDR1 KGHSH, CDR2 LQKENI. This CDR3 has 15 residues. The CDR3 DNA reads as TGTGCCAGCTCACCAGATTTAAATAGCGGCGGGGAGCTGTTTTTT. Protein: CASSPDLNSGGELFF.

The chain joins TRBV21-1 to TRBJ2-7; whether TRBD2, the table's D call, matches the DNA was not checked. TRBV21-1 is a pseudogene. This CDR3 region has 15 residues. The CDR3 protein is CASSKEVSGSYEQYF. CDR3 nucleotides: TGTGCCAGCAGCAAAGAGGTTAGCGGTTCCTACGAGCAGTACTTC.

The V gene is TRBV2, the J gene TRBJ2-4; the D is unclear. The V end lost 8 bases, the J end lost 7 bases, and 12 bases lay between the germline ends. Germline lookup yields CDR1 SNHLY and CDR2 FYNNEI. The CDR3 loop spans 12 amino acids. The CDR3 nucleotides are TGTGCCAGCCGGGTCCTAGGGAACATTCAGTACTTC. Amino acid sequence: CASRVLGNIQYF. The variable domain in full, completed from reference TRBV2 and TRBJ2-4, reads EPEVTQTPSHQVTQMGQEVILRCVPISNHLYFYWYRQILGQKVEFLVSFYNNEISEKSEIFDDQFSVERPDGSNFTLKIRSTKLEDSAMYFCASRVLGNIQYFGAGTRLSVL.

The chain couples TRBV5-4 to TRBJ2-6, with D unclear. V was trimmed by 2 bases and J by 4 bases, leaving 4 bases between them. The CDR3 contains 13 residues. Germline V lookup: CDR1 SGHNT, CDR2 YYREEE (reference sequence). CDR3 bases: TGTGCCAGCAGCTTACCCGGGGCCAACGTCCTGACTTTC. Its protein is CASSLPGANVLTF.

The chain links TRBV5-4 to TRBJ2-5; D ambiguous. Near its end, the DNA agrees better with TRBJ2-7, so the J call may be wrong. The CDR3 totals 13 residues. CDR1 is SGHNT and CDR2 is YYREEE in the germline V gene (reference sequence). The CDR3 region is CASSYRSDVEQYF. Written as DNA, the CDR3 is TGTGCCAGCAGCTACAGAAGTGATGTCGAGCAGTACTTC.

This clone appeared a single time. The rearrangement uses TRBV28 and TRBJ1-2; TRBD1 is a possible D gene (5 bases). Germline CDR1 reads MDHEN; CDR2 reads SYDVKM. CDR3 length equals 13 residues. V lost 4 bases and J 8 bases, leaving 14 bases between the germline ends. The CDR3: CASSSRDSDGYTF. The DNA of the CDR3 is TGTGCCAGCAGTTCCCGGGACTCTGACGGCTACACCTTC.

This clone was seen just once. V and J are TRBV15 and TRBJ2-7; D may be TRBD2 (6 bases). CDR1 is LNHNV and CDR2 is YYDKDF in the germline V gene (reference sequence). Trimming left V 2 bases short and J 3 bases short, with 23 bases between. The CDR3 sequence is 18 residues long. CDR3 in amino acids: CATSRFNGGIGEDYEQYF. The CDR3 nucleotides read TGTGCCACCAGCAGATTTAATGGGGGAATAGGGGAGGACTACGAGCAGTACTTC.